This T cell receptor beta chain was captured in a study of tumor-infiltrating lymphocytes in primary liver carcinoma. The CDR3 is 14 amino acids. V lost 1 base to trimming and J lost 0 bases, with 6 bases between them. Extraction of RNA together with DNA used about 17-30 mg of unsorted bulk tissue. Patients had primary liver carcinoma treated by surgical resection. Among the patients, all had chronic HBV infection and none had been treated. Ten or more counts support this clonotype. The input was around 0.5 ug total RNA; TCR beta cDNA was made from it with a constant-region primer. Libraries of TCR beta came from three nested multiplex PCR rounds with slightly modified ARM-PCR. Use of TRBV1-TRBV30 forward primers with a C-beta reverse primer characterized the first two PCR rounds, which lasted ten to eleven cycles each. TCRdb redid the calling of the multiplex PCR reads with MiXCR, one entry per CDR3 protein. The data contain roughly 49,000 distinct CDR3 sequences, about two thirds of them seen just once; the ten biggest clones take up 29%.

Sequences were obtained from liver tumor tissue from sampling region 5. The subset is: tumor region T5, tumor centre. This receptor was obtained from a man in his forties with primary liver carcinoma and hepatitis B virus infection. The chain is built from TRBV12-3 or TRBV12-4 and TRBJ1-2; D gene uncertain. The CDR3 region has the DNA TGTGCCAGCAGTTTAGACAGATCTAACTATGGCTACACCTTC. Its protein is CASSLDRSNYGYTF.